The TCR beta chain under discussion was sequenced for a study of blood T cell repertoires in COVID-19. Study background: Samples taken during acute and convalescent COVID-19 were collected in the United States, Italy and Spain. Nucleic acid was either cDNA or gDNA, and it came from T cells, B-cell-depleted T cells, or PBMCs.

In the original analysis: From reference gene primer amplification, estimates of nucleated cell counts were derived. Here immunoSEQ multiplex PCR was the method, and the copy in TCRdb shows in-frame clones only, minus some. V and J calls plus clone size are reproduced from that table; the DNA served to infer D and trimming. The sample shows some 87,000 clones, over 70% of them seen only once. Germline CDR1 SGDLS, CDR2 YYNGEE. V lost 0 bases and J 6 bases, leaving 7 bases between the germline ends. The CDR3 sequence is 13 residues long. The source of this sequence is a man aged 50 or older who had recovered from COVID-19. The V call is TRBV9, the J call TRBJ2-1, with D tentatively TRBD1 (6 bases). Sequencing was performed on peripheral blood. In DNA, the CDR3 is TGTGCCAGCAGCGTAGCAGGGGCCAATGAGCAGTTCTTC. This encodes CASSVAGANEQFF.